This TCR beta chain was retrieved from a study of blood T cell repertoires in COVID-19. Overall study context: Samples representing acute and convalescent COVID-19 were sourced from the United States, Italy and Spain.

Germline lookup yields CDR1 LNHDA and CDR2 SQIVND (reference sequence). This CDR3 comprises 13 residues. Under the authors' procedure: It was from reference gene primer amplification that nucleated cell counts were estimated. The protocol was immunoSEQ multiplex PCR, while the TCRdb copy is restricted to in-frame clones and leaves out a portion. The D gene and trimming were derived from the DNA, and the V and J assignments and clone size from that table. The data contain 50,000 to 75,000 clones, approximately 93% of them singletons. The chain links TRBV19 to TRBJ2-3, with a possible D match to TRBD1 (6 bases). The sequenced sample consisted of peripheral blood. The TCR originated in a man in his 70s with active COVID-19. The CDR3 coding sequence is TGTGCGGGGGCTGAGAGGGGGTCAGATACGCAGTATTTT. This codes for CAGAERGSDTQYF. Together with reference TRBV19 and TRBJ2-3, the CDR3 gives the full variable domain: DGGITQSPKYLFRKEGQNVTLSCEQNLNHDAMYWYRQDPGQGLRLIYYSQIVNDFQKGDIAEGYSVSREKKESFPLTVTSAQKNPTAFYLCAGAERGSDTQYFGPGTRLTVL.